Listed below are T cell receptor beta chains from one sample, sequenced in a study of response to subunit inactivated influenza vaccine. Each CDR3 protein is one row after TCRdb ran MiXCR on the RT-PCR reads. The profile shows over 300,000 distinct CDR3 sequences, just over 20% of them singletons. The specimen comprised PBMCs from blood, sampled 21 months after vaccination. The receptors shown here come from a man between 50 and 75 years old who received an inactivated influenza vaccine. The CDR3 runs from the conserved cysteine through the conserved F or W. Each record gives: CDR3 length, J gene, V gene, CDR3 protein.

15 | TRBJ1-5 | TRBV6-2/TRBV6-3 | CASSVGVSGNQPQHF
13 | TRBJ2-1 | TRBV5-4 | CASSLGQHNEQFF
15 | TRBJ1-2 | TRBV12-3/TRBV12-4 | CASSTLSSSPYGYTF
15 | TRBJ2-1 | TRBV27 | CASSLGNTRTNEQFF
13 | TRBJ1-1 | TRBV3-1 | CASSPGPAVEAFF
15 | TRBJ2-7 | TRBV9 | CASSPQSGIDYEQYF
12 | TRBJ1-2 | TRBV11-3 | CASSHGQSCYTF
13 | TRBJ1-1 | TRBV7-2 | CASRGQMNTEAFF
12 | TRBJ2-3 | TRBV5-1 | CASSLLPDTQYF
15 | TRBJ1-2 | TRBV9 | CASSPRQGGENGYTF
19 | TRBJ1-5 | TRBV14 | CASSRSRTPYLNSNQAQHF
12 | TRBJ2-7 | TRBV10-2 | CASRGRNYEQYF
17 | TRBJ1-5 | TRBV25-1 | CASSESRGGEGLQPQHF
15 | TRBJ2-1 | TRBV12-3/TRBV12-4 | CASSFRLALPNEQFF
13 | TRBJ1-1 | TRBV12-3/TRBV12-4 | CASTWGLNTEAFF
16 | TRBJ2-5 | TRBV20-1 | CSARTRQEPLQETQYF
15 | TRBJ2-1 | TRBV9 | CASSVGGSSYPEQFF
14 | TRBJ1-6 | TRBV5-5 | CASSLVGENSPLHF
12 | TRBJ1-2 | TRBV20-1 | CSAPDRALGYTF
13 | TRBJ1-1 | TRBV19 | CASSTTTRTEAFF
16 | TRBJ2-2 | TRBV5-1 | CASSRMSDLHTGELFF
15 | TRBJ1-4 | TRBV4-3 | CASSQERGQGAKLFF
16 | TRBJ1-2 | TRBV16 | CASSLGGWARSSGYTF
14 | TRBJ1-2 | TRBV6-1 | CASRTGQGNYGYTF
16 | TRBJ2-7 | TRBV18 | CASSPLAGRTSYEQYF
13 | TRBJ1-4 | TRBV15 | CATSTEGRRKLFF
14 | TRBJ2-1 | TRBV7-2 | CASSLARHLNEQFF
14 | TRBJ2-7 | TRBV12-3/TRBV12-4 | CASSLRDSSYEQYF
13 | TRBJ2-5 | TRBV18 | CASSALAQETQYF
14 | TRBJ1-6 | TRBV5-1 | CASSLVDSNSPLHF
13 | TRBJ1-2 | TRBV15 | CATSRQGMDGYTF
13 | TRBJ2-7 | TRBV20-1 | CSARGDRPYEQYF
14 | TRBJ1-1 | TRBV6-2/TRBV6-3 | CASSDGGGNTEAFF
15 | TRBJ2-1 | TRBV20-1 | CSARRQASSYNEQFF
14 | TRBJ2-3 | TRBV5-5 | CASSLEWEKDTQYF
15 | TRBJ1-6 | TRBV4-2 | CASSQEPGLDSPLHF